This T cell receptor (beta chain) was recovered during a study of T cell repertoires in cytomegalovirus infection. Study-wide context: Recently identified HLA-C-restricted CMV epitopes and well-studied HLA-B-restricted CMV epitopes were used by the study. CMV infection and matching HLA type were both indicated by public TCR beta signatures. Study-wide points: Across the ex vivo response, the dominant clonotypes were HLA-C-restricted CMV-specific TCR beta clonotypes.

Comment on this clonotype: Its specificity is not known.

Using its own MiXCR run on the reads, TCRdb lists one record per CDR3 protein. The table records roughly 570,000 distinct CDR3 sequences, around two fifths of them present only once. The specimen comprised cultured PBMCs, sampled from culture after CMV antigen stimulation. This clonotype was sampled from a human donor in good health (CMV status not recorded). Some clones in this sample may be carry-over from other donors' samples.

CDR3 region: CASSPMSEIYEQYF. The CDR3 coding sequence is TGTGCCAGCAGTCCGATGAGCGAAATCTACGAGCAGTACTTC. The chain is built from TRBV12-3 or TRBV12-4 and TRBJ2-7; D unclear. The CDR3 spans 14 residues. Trimming stripped 5 bases from V and 3 bases from J, with 14 bases between.